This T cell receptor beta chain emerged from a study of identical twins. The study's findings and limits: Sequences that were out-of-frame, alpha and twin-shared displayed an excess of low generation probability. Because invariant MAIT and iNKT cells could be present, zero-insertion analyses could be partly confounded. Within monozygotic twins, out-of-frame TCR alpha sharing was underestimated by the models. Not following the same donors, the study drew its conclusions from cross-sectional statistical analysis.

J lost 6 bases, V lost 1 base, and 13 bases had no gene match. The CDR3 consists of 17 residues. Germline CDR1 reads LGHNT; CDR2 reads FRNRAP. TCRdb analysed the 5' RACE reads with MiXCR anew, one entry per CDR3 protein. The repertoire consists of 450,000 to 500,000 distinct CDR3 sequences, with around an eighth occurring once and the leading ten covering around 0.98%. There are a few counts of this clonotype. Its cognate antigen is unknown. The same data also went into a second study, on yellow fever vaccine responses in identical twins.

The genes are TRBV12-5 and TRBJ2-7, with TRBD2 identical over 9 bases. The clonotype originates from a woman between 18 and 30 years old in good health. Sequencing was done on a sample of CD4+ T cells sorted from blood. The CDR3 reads CASGLAPLAGALGEQYF. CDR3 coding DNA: TGTGCTAGTGGTTTGGCCCCGTTAGCGGGAGCTTTGGGCGAGCAGTACTTC.